The sample holds many counts of the clone carrying this T cell receptor (beta chain). Its antigen is as yet unknown. The sample is drawn from a study of T cells after yellow fever vaccination. Study-wide results and limits: Although the secondary response was weaker, it peaked faster, at day 5 versus 15.

V shed 0 bases and J 7 bases; nucleotides not matched to a gene: 2. From germline, CDR1 is SGHRS and CDR2 YFSETQ. There are 14 residues in the CDR3. Template switching with 5'RACE generated the TCR cDNA and added a universal primer site and UMIs. Each CDR3 protein is one row after TCRdb ran MiXCR on the 5' RACE reads. The sample lists a few hundred thousand distinct CDR3 sequences, approximately 3.3% occurring once. This TCR came from a man younger than 35 who received the YFV17D yellow fever vaccine. The specimen comprised CD4+ T cells sorted from PBMCs, sampled 10 days after the yellow fever booster vaccination. This chain joins TRBV5-1 and TRBJ2-1; 9 bases match TRBD2. Here the CDR3 DNA reads TGCGCCAGCAGCTTGGTGCTAGCGGGGAATGAGCAGTTCTTC. This codes for CASSLVLAGNEQFF.